This T cell receptor (beta chain) was observed in a study of OX40 agonist ivuxolimab in advanced cancers. Assay: immunoSEQ multiplex PCR; the TCRdb copy retains only in-frame clones and omits some. The repertoire holds around 83,000 clones, with around nine tenths as singletons. The CDR3 is 15 amino acids. The germline V gene has CDR1 MNHEY and CDR2 SVGAGI. V lost 2 bases and J lost 1; bases outside the gene matches: 4. The sequence derives from an adult with an advanced solid tumor such as melanoma, head and neck, liver or kidney cancer. Here the sequenced sample was CD4+ or CD8+ T cells sorted from blood, taken in a trial of the OX40 agonist ivuxolimab. The chain recombines TRBV6-5 with TRBJ1-2, with 7 bases identical to TRBD1. CDR3 coding DNA: TGTGCCAGCAGTTACAGCGGGACAGATAACTATGGCTACACCTTC. Encoded protein: CASSYSGTDNYGYTF.